These T cell receptor beta chains were read from a single sample in a study of T cells after yellow fever vaccination. Using its own MiXCR run on the 5' RACE reads, TCRdb lists one record per CDR3 protein. The table records about 350,000 distinct CDR3 sequences, roughly 4.3% of them present only once. Here the sequenced sample was PBMCs, taken 5 days after the yellow fever booster vaccination. The receptors were gathered from a man aged 18 to 35 who received the YFV17D yellow fever vaccine. The CDR3 runs from the conserved cysteine through the conserved F or W. D genes are given only for firm matches. Clone size is given for some rows only: seen once, a few or many times, or a class if the clone is expanded.

size	V	J	D	DNA	CDR3
many	TRBV5-1	TRBJ2-3	TRBD2	TGCGCCAGCGGAGCGGGGGGCGGCACAGATACGCAGTATTTT	CASGAGGGTDTQYF
.	TRBV11-2	TRBJ2-1	TRBD2	TGTGCCAGCAGCTCTGATGGACTAGCGGGGGGGTCTGAGCAGTTCTTC	CASSSDGLAGGSEQFF
.	TRBV12-3/TRBV12-4	TRBJ1-2	TRBD1	TGTGCCAGCAGCCCTCAGGGGGCAGGGATACACACCTTC	CASSPQGAGIHTF
many	TRBV29-1	TRBJ1-1	TRBD1	TGCAGCGTTGAGGACGTCCGGGACAGGGCCGTGAACACTGAAGCTTTCTTT	CSVEDVRDRAVNTEAFF
many	TRBV10-3	TRBJ2-3	.	TGTGCCATCAGTGAGCCACAGTCCGGCACAGATACGCAGTATTTT	CAISEPQSGTDTQYF
few	TRBV14	TRBJ2-3	.	TGTGCCAGCAGCCAACAACCCACAGATACGCAGTATTTT	CASSQQPTDTQYF
.	TRBV7-6	TRBJ1-4	.	TGTGCCAGCAGCTTAGCGCCGGGACTGATTAATGAAAAACTGTTTTTT	CASSLAPGLINEKLFF
.	TRBV20-1	TRBJ1-3	.	TGCAGTGTTGCGGGAGATGGAAACACCATATATTTT	CSVAGDGNTIYF
few	TRBV9	TRBJ2-3	.	TGTGCCAGCAGCGTACGGGGTCTCGAGCGGGCGCAGTATTTT	CASSVRGLERAQYF
few	TRBV18	TRBJ1-6	.	TGTGCCAGCTCACCCGGAGGGGGAAACTCCTCACCCCTCCACTTT	CASSPGGGNSSPLHF
.	TRBV2	TRBJ1-4	TRBD1	TGTGCCAGCGTCGGGACAGGGGGTCAAAAACTGTTTTTT	CASVGTGGQKLFF
.	TRBV12-5	TRBJ1-2	.	TGTGCTAGTGGCTCTTCCGGGGGGATCTATGGCTACACCTTC	CASGSSGGIYGYTF
many	TRBV5-1	TRBJ2-4	TRBD2	TGCGCCAGCAGGTCTCCTGCCACGACTAGCGGGGTGGGATGGCCCAAAAACATTCAGTACTTC	CASRSPATTSGVGWPKNIQYF
few	TRBV20-1	TRBJ2-3	.	TGCAGTGCTAGAGATAATAAGCGGTATTTT	CSARDNKRYF
few	TRBV11-2	TRBJ2-5	.	TGTGCCACCCGGCCGGGCCGCGGGGGACAGGAAGACCAAGAGACCCAGTACTTC	CATRPGRGGQEDQETQYF
few	TRBV7-3	TRBJ2-2	TRBD2	TGTGCCAGCAGCTTACCGGGGGGTCCCACCGGGGAGCTGTTTTTT	CASSLPGGPTGELFF
.	TRBV12-3/TRBV12-4	TRBJ1-2	.	TGTGCCAGCAGTCAGGCAGGGAGTTTCCCATACTATGGCTACACCTTC	CASSQAGSFPYYGYTF
.	TRBV18	TRBJ2-5	.	TGTGCCAGCTTAGGGACAAGACAAGAGACCCAGTACTTC	CASLGTRQETQYF
few	TRBV12-3/TRBV12-4	TRBJ2-1	.	TGTGCCAGCCGCGAGCAGGGGGGGGGGCCGTACAATGAGCAGTTCTTC	CASREQGGGPYNEQFF
many	TRBV10-2	TRBJ2-7	.	TGCGCCAGCAGAGACAACTCCTACGAGCAGTACTTC	CASRDNSYEQYF
few	TRBV5-4	TRBJ1-2	.	TGTGCCAGCAGCTTCAGGACGCCGGACTATGGCTACACCTTC	CASSFRTPDYGYTF
few	TRBV4-3	TRBJ2-1	.	TGCGCCAGCAGCCAAGTGAGCAGGGGGGAAGGCTACAATGAGCAGTTCTTC	CASSQVSRGEGYNEQFF
.	TRBV2	TRBJ2-5	TRBD1	TGTGCCAGCAGCAAGGGACAGGCTAGGACCCAGTACTTC	CASSKGQARTQYF
few	TRBV6-1	TRBJ1-4	.	TGTGCCAGCAGTCCCACAGCCTCCGATGAAAAACTGTTTTTT	CASSPTASDEKLFF
many	TRBV6-2/TRBV6-3	TRBJ1-4	.	TGTGCCAGCACCCCGACCCTGCGGGATGAAAAACTGTTTTTT	CASTPTLRDEKLFF
.	TRBV29-1	TRBJ1-4	.	TGCAGCGTTGGAGCCGATGGGACCTGGGAAAAACTGTTTTTT	CSVGADGTWEKLFF
few	TRBV5-5	TRBJ2-4	TRBD2	TGTGCCAGCAGCCCGGCTTCCGGGGGGTTAGCCAAAAACATTCAGTACTTC	CASSPASGGLAKNIQYF
few	TRBV12-3/TRBV12-4	TRBJ1-1	.	TGTGCCAGCAGCTGGGGGCCAGGGATGAACACTGAAGCTTTCTTT	CASSWGPGMNTEAFF
few	TRBV13	TRBJ2-3	TRBD1	TGTGCCAGCAGCTTACTCTCGGGACAGGGCACAGATACGCAGTATTTT	CASSLLSGQGTDTQYF
many	TRBV27	TRBJ1-1	TRBD1	TGTGCCAGCAGTCACGGACAGGTAATAGGGACTGAAGCTTTCTTT	CASSHGQVIGTEAFF
few	TRBV4-3	TRBJ2-1	.	TGCGCCAGCAGCACGCGGACTGGGAGGCAGCAGTTCTTC	CASSTRTGRQQFF
few	TRBV7-9	TRBJ1-4	.	TGTGCCAGCCGCTTGAATGGACGACTGTTTTTT	CASRLNGRLFF
few	TRBV5-8	TRBJ1-2	.	TGTGCCAGCAGCTTGGAAAGGACGGCGTCCTCGTCAGCTAACTATGGCTACACCTTC	CASSLERTASSSANYGYTF
.	TRBV7-2	TRBJ2-3	TRBD2	TGTGCCAGCACCCCTCCGGGGCTAGCGGGGAGAGATACGCAGTATTTT	CASTPPGLAGRDTQYF
.	TRBV7-3	TRBJ2-3	TRBD2	TGTGCCAGCAGCCACCCGGGTAGCGGGGATACAGATACGCAGTATTTT	CASSHPGSGDTDTQYF
many	TRBV4-1	TRBJ1-4	.	TGCGCCAGCAGCCAAGGTGCAGGGGTTACGGGAAAACTGTTTTTT	CASSQGAGVTGKLFF
.	TRBV25-1	TRBJ2-7	.	TGTGCCAGCAGTGAAGATAGCGGCAGACCCTACGAGCAGTACTTC	CASSEDSGRPYEQYF
many	TRBV5-1	TRBJ1-1	.	TGCGCCAGCAGCTTAAGTCTATTAGGAGACTCGAACACTGAAGCTTTCTTT	CASSLSLLGDSNTEAFF
few	TRBV7-2	TRBJ1-2	TRBD1	TGTGCCAGCAGCTCTTACCTAGGGGGCCCTAACTATGGCTACACCTTC	CASSSYLGGPNYGYTF
many	TRBV29-1	TRBJ2-5	TRBD2	TGCAGCGTTGAACCTAGCGGGGCCGAAGAGACCCAGTACTTC	CSVEPSGAEETQYF
few	TRBV20-1	TRBJ1-5	.	TGCAGTGCTACTGGCCTTTTCAATCAGCCCCAGCATTTT	CSATGLFNQPQHF
few	TRBV6-5	TRBJ1-2	.	TGTGCCAGCAGTTACTACGGGAGCTATGGCTACACCTTC	CASSYYGSYGYTF
few	TRBV6-5	TRBJ1-1	.	TGTGCCAGCAGTTACGGGTGGAACACTGAAGCTTTCTTT	CASSYGWNTEAFF
few	TRBV29-1	TRBJ1-2	.	TGCAGCGTTAATAACTATGGCTACACCTTC	CSVNNYGYTF
.	TRBV28	TRBJ1-4	TRBD1	TGTGCCAGCAGTCCCGGGACAGGGGCCGTTAATGAAAAACTGTTTTTT	CASSPGTGAVNEKLFF
.	TRBV9	TRBJ2-5	.	TGTGCCAGCAGCCCAACCTCGGTAGGACCAGAGACCCAGTACTTC	CASSPTSVGPETQYF
many	TRBV20-1	TRBJ2-2	.	TGCAGTGCTGGCCGGGAGATCACCGGGGAGCTGTTTTTT	CSAGREITGELFF
many	TRBV7-8	TRBJ2-2	.	TGTGCCAGCAGCCGGGGGACAGCGGGCACCGGGGAGCTGTTTTTT	CASSRGTAGTGELFF
few	TRBV7-2	TRBJ1-1	.	TGTGCCAGCAGCTCCCATGTGGAAGCTTTCTTT	CASSSHVEAFF